These T cell receptor beta chains were read from a single sample in a study of graft-versus-host responses after intestinal transplantation. These receptors' targets are unknown. Assay used: immunoSEQ multiplex PCR; TCRdb lists only in-frame clones, some missing. Of some 130,000 clones in the sample, roughly 95% were seen once. Sequencing used unstimulated CD8+ T cells sorted from spleen or lymph node cells, obtained before intestinal transplant. These receptors were taken from a human donor who received an intestinal transplant. Both conserved end residues are part of each CDR3. The D gene is left open where the match is weak. Clone size is not always given. Where it is, it says once, few, many or a class for expanded clones.

>.|TRBJ2-7|TRBV2|.
CASNFLRSGTAYEQYF
TGTGCCAGCAACTTCCTGCGTAGCGGGACAGCCTACGAGCAGTACTTC
>.|TRBJ2-1|TRBV4-3|once
CASNSAPYNEQFF
TGCGCCAGCAACTCGGCCCCTTACAATGAGCAGTTCTTC
>TRBD1|TRBJ1-1|TRBV7-9|.
CASSLQGAVEAFF
TGTGCCAGCAGCTTACAGGGGGCGGTTGAAGCTTTCTTT
>.|TRBJ2-1|TRBV28|.
CASSLVLEQGNKNEQFF
TGTGCCAGCAGTTTAGTTTTGGAACAGGGAAATAAAAATGAGCAGTTCTTC
>.|TRBJ1-1|TRBV7-9|.
CASSLGANTEAFF
TGTGCCAGCAGCTTAGGGGCGAACACTGAAGCTTTCTTT
>.|TRBJ2-2|TRBV6-6|once
CASSYSGTGELFF
TGTGCCAGCAGTTACTCTGGGACCGGGGAGCTGTTTTTT
>TRBD2|TRBJ2-3|TRBV7-3|.
CASSLDGSGRIDTQYF
TGTGCCAGCAGCTTAGATGGTAGCGGGAGAATAGATACGCAGTATTTT
>.|TRBJ1-1|TRBV4-2|once
CASSLSGGLLNTEAFF
TGTGCCAGCAGCCTATCCGGGGGCCTCTTGAACACTGAAGCTTTCTTT
>.|TRBJ2-7|TRBV2|.
CASLRATGEQYF
TGTGCCAGCCTGCGGGCGACGGGGGAGCAGTACTTC
>.|TRBJ2-1|TRBV25-1|.
CASSEYASGEQFF
TGTGCCAGCAGTGAATACGCGAGTGGCGAGCAGTTCTTC
>TRBD2|TRBJ2-7|TRBV7-9|once
CASSGTSGYEQYF
TGTGCCAGCTCCGGGACTAGCGGCTACGAGCAGTACTTC
>.|TRBJ2-3|TRBV7-9|.
CASSSQASTDTQYF
TGTGCCAGCAGCTCTCAGGCTAGCACAGATACGCAGTATTTT
>TRBD2|TRBJ2-1|TRBV19|.
CASSPRLAGNEQFF
TGTGCCAGTAGTCCCCGACTAGCGGGCAATGAGCAGTTCTTC
>TRBD2|TRBJ2-1|TRBV9|.
CASSNRGTGLAGLNEQFF
TGTGCCAGCAGCAACAGGGGGACGGGACTAGCGGGCCTCAATGAGCAGTTCTTC
>.|TRBJ2-3|TRBV7-8|.
CASIPRVSTDTQYF
TGTGCCAGCATCCCCAGGGTTAGCACAGATACGCAGTATTTT
>.|TRBJ1-5|TRBV6-1|.
CASSLMYSNQPQHF
TGTGCCAGCAGCCTCATGTATAGCAATCAGCCCCAGCATTTT
>TRBD2|TRBJ2-2|TRBV4-1|.
CASSQRAGANTGELFF
TGCGCCAGCAGCCAAAGAGCGGGGGCGAACACCGGGGAGCTGTTTTTT
>.|TRBJ1-2|TRBV6-5|.
CASSYPYTLYGYTF
TGTGCCAGCAGTTACCCTTACACCCTCTATGGCTACACCTTC
>TRBD1|TRBJ2-7|TRBV28|.
CASSSGTGYEQYF
TGTGCCAGCTCTTCCGGGACAGGCTACGAGCAGTACTTC
>TRBD2|TRBJ2-4|TRBV2|.
CASSHSTSGKLIAKNIQYF
TGTGCCAGCAGTCACTCGACTAGCGGGAAGCTAATAGCCAAAAACATTCAGTACTTC
>TRBD2|TRBJ2-7|TRBV4-1|.
CASSQLPSGNYEQYF
TGCGCCAGCAGCCAGTTGCCTAGCGGGAACTACGAGCAGTACTTC
>TRBD1|TRBJ2-7|TRBV4-1|.
CASSQEGGQIYEQYF
TGCGCCAGCAGCCAAGAAGGGGGACAGATCTACGAGCAGTACTTC
>TRBD2|TRBJ2-7|TRBV11-2|.
CASSLSGRAFFNEQYF
TGTGCCAGCAGCCTTAGCGGGAGGGCCTTTTTTAACGAGCAGTACTTC
>.|TRBJ2-1|TRBV11-2|.
CASSFYLEITHNEQFF
TGTGCCAGCAGCTTTTATCTCGAAATTACTCACAATGAGCAGTTCTTC
>TRBD1|TRBJ1-4|TRBV30|.
CAWGSGTGNEKLFF
TGTGCCTGGGGGTCCGGGACAGGTAATGAAAAACTGTTTTTT
>.|TRBJ1-1|TRBV5-1|.
CASSLTGYTEAFF
TGCGCCAGCAGCTTGACAGGTTACACTGAAGCTTTCTTT
>.|TRBJ2-7|TRBV6-1|.
CASSELGWYEQYF
TGTGCCAGCAGTGAACTTGGCTGGTACGAGCAGTACTTC
>.|TRBJ1-1|TRBV27|.
CASSPGRGTEAFF
TGTGCCAGCAGTCCAGGGAGGGGGACTGAAGCTTTCTTT
>TRBD1|TRBJ1-1|TRBV27|.
CASSLQGASRTEAFF
TGTGCCAGCAGTCTACAGGGGGCTTCGCGGACTGAAGCTTTCTTT
>.|TRBJ2-2|TRBV5-1|.
CASSFRSGELFF
TGCGCCAGCAGCTTTAGGTCCGGGGAGCTGTTTTTT
>.|TRBJ2-1|TRBV7-3|once
CASSLYPYNEQFF
TGTGCCAGCAGCTTATACCCCTACAATGAGCAGTTCTTC
>.|TRBJ1-2|TRBV11-2|once
CASSVNRKTYGYTF
TGTGCCAGCAGCGTGAACAGAAAGACCTATGGCTACACCTTC
>TRBD2|TRBJ2-1|TRBV27|.
CASSLSLAGGNEQFF
TGTGCCAGCAGTTTAAGCCTAGCGGGAGGAAATGAGCAGTTCTTC
>.|TRBJ2-4|TRBV19|few
CASSIVVLAKNIQYF
TGTGCCAGTAGTATAGTGGTCCTAGCCAAAAACATTCAGTACTTC
>TRBD1|TRBJ2-5|TRBV28|.
CASSRQGARETQYF
TGTGCCAGCAGTAGACAGGGGGCGCGGGAGACCCAGTACTTC
>.|TRBJ2-7|TRBV28|.
CASSLLALPSSYEQYF
TGTGCCAGCAGTTTATTGGCTCTACCGAGCTCCTACGAGCAGTACTTC
>.|TRBJ1-2|TRBV6-6|once
CASSYSGQGIGGYTF
TGTGCCAGCAGTTACTCGGGGCAGGGGATTGGTGGCTACACCTTC
>.|TRBJ1-3|TRBV7-9|.
CASSGQRGYVSGNTIYF
TGTGCCAGCAGCGGACAAAGGGGGTACGTCTCTGGAAACACCATATATTTT
>TRBD2|TRBJ2-2|TRBV9|.
CASSASGYTGELFF
TGTGCCAGCAGCGCTAGCGGGTACACCGGGGAGCTGTTTTTT
>.|TRBJ1-1|TRBV10-1|.
CASSDQVYTEAFF
TGCGCCAGCAGTGATCAGGTATACACTGAAGCTTTCTTT
>.|TRBJ2-7|TRBV5-1|.
CASSLAGTDSYEQYF
TGCGCCAGCAGCTTGGCCGGGACCGACTCCTACGAGCAGTACTTC
>.|TRBJ2-2|TRBV7-9|.
CASSPARIELRPGGLFF
TGTGCCAGCAGCCCCGCGCGCATTGAGTTGAGGCCCGGCGGGCTGTTTTTT
>.|TRBJ2-3|TRBV7-3|.
CASSPGGGVDTQYF
TGTGCCAGCAGCCCGGGTGGGGGCGTGGATACGCAGTATTTT
>.|TRBJ2-7|TRBV2|.
CASIPGLSSYEQYF
TGTGCCAGCATCCCGGGACTGAGCTCCTACGAGCAGTACTTC
>.|TRBJ2-5|TRBV7-9|.
CASSLGPNMYF
TGTGCCAGCAGCCTGGGACCGAACATGTACTTC
>TRBD1|TRBJ2-1|TRBV19|.
CASTPGTGGYNEQFF
TGTGCCAGTACCCCCGGGACAGGGGGGTACAATGAGCAGTTCTTC
>.|TRBJ2-5|TRBV29-1|.
CSVDLDPLGLETQYF
TGCAGCGTTGACCTAGATCCCCTGGGTCTAGAGACCCAGTACTTC
>TRBD2|TRBJ2-1|TRBV11-3|.
CASSSWTSGMEQFF
TGTGCCAGCAGCTCCTGGACTAGCGGGATGGAGCAGTTCTTC
>TRBD2|TRBJ2-1|TRBV27|.
CASSFLGTSGPNEQFF
TGTGCCAGCAGTTTCCTCGGGACTAGCGGACCCAATGAGCAGTTCTTC
>TRBD1|TRBJ2-1|TRBV5-1|.
CASSLAYRDRSTDEQFF
TGCGCCAGCAGCTTGGCATACCGGGACAGGTCCACTGATGAGCAGTTCTTC
>.|TRBJ2-7|TRBV6-1|.
CASSGQLAYEQYF
TGTGCCAGCAGTGGCCAACTAGCCTACGAGCAGTACTTC
>.|TRBJ2-1|TRBV5-6|.
CASSSRQKTYNEQFF
TGTGCCAGCAGCTCCCGACAGAAAACCTACAATGAGCAGTTCTTC
>TRBD2|TRBJ2-1|TRBV19|.
CASSPGSGNVYEQFF
TGTGCCAGTAGTCCCGGTAGCGGGAATGTCTATGAGCAGTTCTTC
>.|TRBJ2-7|TRBV9|.
CASSAGGGSSYEQYF
TGTGCCAGCAGCGCTGGTGGGGGGAGCTCCTACGAGCAGTACTTC
>.|TRBJ2-5|TRBV30|.
CAWSQPRNQETQYF
TGTGCCTGGAGCCAACCGCGGAACCAAGAGACCCAGTACTTC